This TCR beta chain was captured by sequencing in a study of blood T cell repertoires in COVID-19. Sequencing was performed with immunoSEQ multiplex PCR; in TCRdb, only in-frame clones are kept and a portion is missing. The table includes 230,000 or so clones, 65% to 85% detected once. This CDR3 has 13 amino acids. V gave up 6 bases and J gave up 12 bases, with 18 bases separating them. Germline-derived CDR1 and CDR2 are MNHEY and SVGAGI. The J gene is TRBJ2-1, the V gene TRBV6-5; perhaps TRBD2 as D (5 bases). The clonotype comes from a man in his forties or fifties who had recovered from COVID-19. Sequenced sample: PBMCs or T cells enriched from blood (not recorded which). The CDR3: CASRPNGLVGQFF. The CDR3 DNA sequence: TGTGCCAGCAGGCCGAACGGACTTGTTGGGCAGTTCTTC.